The 8 T cell receptor beta chains below were found in one sample sequenced in a study of T cells in Graves' hyperthyroidism and ophthalmopathy. Amplification of TCR beta CDR3 regions used RNA as the template. TCR CDR3 regions were first amplified by RT-PCR with HTBI primers. MiXCR, applied by TCRdb to the multiplex PCR reads, yields one record per CDR3 protein. The table records 250,000 to 400,000 distinct CDR3 sequences, about 13% of them present only once. The sequencing input was blood. The source of these receptors is a woman in her forties with Graves' ophthalmopathy.

The V gene is TRBV10-3, the J gene TRBJ2-3; 10 nucleotides match TRBD2. This CDR3 region has 15 residues. Losses at the gene ends were 10 bases for V and 0 bases for J; bases not matched to a gene: 7. The germline V gene encodes CDR1 ENHRY and CDR2 SYGVKD. The CDR3 sequence is CATRGLAESTDTQYF. The CDR3 DNA reads as TGTGCCACTAGAGGACTAGCGGAAAGCACAGATACGCAGTATTTT.

The chain combines TRBV5-4 with TRBJ2-2; D may be TRBD2 (5 bases). The V and J ends lost 3 bases and 5 bases respectively, with 11 bases between them. CDR1 and CDR2 from the germline V gene are SGHNT and YYREEE (reference sequence). The CDR3 is made up of 14 amino acids. The CDR3 loop is CASSYTGKTGELFF. DNA for the CDR3: TGTGCCAGCAGCTACACCGGGAAGACCGGGGAGCTGTTTTTT.

This clonotype was seen at least ten times. CDR3 nucleotides: TGTGCCAGCAACAGGCAGAGCTCCTACAATGAGCAGTTCTTC. It encodes CASNRQSSYNEQFF. The rearrangement joins TRBV2 to TRBJ2-1; TRBD1 is a possible D gene (5 bases). Trimming stripped 7 bases from V and 0 bases from J, with 10 bases between. The CDR3 is 14 amino acids. Germline V gene data show CDR1 as SNHLY and CDR2 as FYNNEI.

In this sample, this clonotype turned up a few times. This chain connects TRBV7-6 to TRBJ2-7; the D gene is possibly TRBD2 (5 bases). V lost 1 base and J lost 1, with 11 bases in between. This CDR3 has 15 residues. The germline CDR1 and CDR2 sequences are SGHVS and FNYEAQ. CDR3 coding DNA: TGTGCCAGCAGCTTAGAGCAGGAGCGGTCCTACGAGCAGTACTTC. Translation gives CASSLEQERSYEQYF.

This clonotype was seen many times. CDR3 protein: CASSASSPLEYF. The CDR3 DNA sequence: TGTGCCAGCAGTGCTTCCTCTCCACTCGAGTACTTC. The chain couples TRBV2 to TRBJ2-7, with no clear D. The V end lost 4 bases, the J end lost 11 bases, and 15 bases lay between the germline ends. Per germline, CDR1 SNHLY and CDR2 FYNNEI. The CDR3 runs to 12 residues.

This clonotype was seen a few times. This chain joins TRBV5-1 and TRBJ1-5, with D maybe TRBD1 (5 bases). V dropped 4 bases and J dropped 7 bases, with 21 bases sitting between them. Germline lookup yields CDR1 SGHRS and CDR2 YFSETQ. CDR3 length: 16 amino acids. In DNA, the CDR3 is TGCGCCAGCAGCATAGGACCCATTGGGGACGCGCAGCCCCAGCATTTT. Translating gives CASSIGPIGDAQPQHF.

To note about this clonotype: A clone one base away is much larger, so this may be a read error. The V and J genes are TRBV28 and TRBJ1-5; 10 nucleotides line up with TRBD1. Losses at the gene ends were 9 bases for V and 2 bases for J; bases not matched to a gene: 7. Germline V gives CDR1 MDHEN, CDR2 SYDVKM. The length of the CDR3 is 15 residues. The chain's CDR3 is CARRSGTGGNQPQHF. CDR3 bases: TGTGCCAGGAGATCCGGGACAGGGGGCAATCAGCCCCAGCATTTT.

The rearrangement joins TRBV6-1 to TRBJ2-2; unclear D gene. This CDR3 region has 16 residues. Germline-derived CDR1 and CDR2 are MNHNS and SASEGT. V lost 2 bases and J 0 bases, leaving 10 bases between the germline ends. The DNA of the CDR3 is TGTGCCAGCAGTGAACGGGCAGGAACGAACACCGGGGAGCTGTTTTTT. Translation gives CASSERAGTNTGELFF.